These 26 T cell receptor beta chains share one sample of origin, sequenced in a study of blood T cell repertoires in COVID-19. Assay used: immunoSEQ multiplex PCR; TCRdb lists only in-frame clones, some missing. This table holds about 90,000 clones, approximately 92% found once. Sequencing used peripheral blood. Receptors were obtained from a woman in her sixties or seventies with active COVID-19.

The chain combines TRBV5-4 with TRBJ2-3; no definite D call. The CDR3 spans 13 residues. Germline V gene data show CDR1 as SGHNT and CDR2 as YYREEE (reference sequence). V lost 2 bases, J lost 4 bases, and 8 bases lay in between. The CDR3 region has the DNA TGTGCCAGCAGCTTTGTCCGCGCAGATACGCAGTATTTT. Its translation is CASSFVRADTQYF.

V and J are TRBV7-6 and TRBJ1-1; D remains unclear. CDR3 size: 13 residues. V lost 5 bases and J lost 0, with 7 bases in between. Germline V gene data show CDR1 as SGHVS and CDR2 as FNYEAQ. CDR3 residues: CASSREVNTEAFF. CDR3 sequence (DNA): TGTGCCAGCAGCCGAGAGGTGAACACTGAAGCTTTCTTT.

The J gene is TRBJ1-1, the V gene TRBV5-1, with a tentative D call TRBD1 (5 bases). From germline, CDR1 is SGHRS and CDR2 YFSETQ. The CDR3 totals 14 residues. V was clipped by 6 bases and J by 1 base, with 13 bases between them. CDR3 amino acids: CASMEGPGNTEAFF. The CDR3 DNA is TGCGCCAGCATGGAGGGGCCAGGGAACACTGAAGCTTTCTTT. The entire variable domain, with the rest obtained from reference TRBV5-1 and TRBJ1-1, is as follows: KAGVTQTPRYLIKTRGQQVTLSCSPISGHRSVSWYQQTPGQGLQFLFEYFSETQRNKGNFPGRFSGRQFSNSRSEMNVSTLELGDSALYLCASMEGPGNTEAFFGQGTRLTVV.

This chain joins TRBV24-1 and TRBJ2-1; 9 nucleotides line up with TRBD2. V was pared by 4 bases and J by 8 bases, with 5 bases of the junction left unmatched. This CDR3 has 14 residues. CDR1 and CDR2 from the germline V gene are KGHDR and SFDVKD. The CDR3 nucleotides read TGTGCCACCAGTGACCGGACTAGCGAAGATGAGCAGTTCTTC. It specifies CATSDRTSEDEQFF.

This chain links TRBV19 with TRBJ1-2; unclear D gene. The CDR3 loop spans 15 amino acids. Germline V lookup: CDR1 LNHDA, CDR2 SQIVND (reference sequence). V lost 5 bases and J 1 base, leaving 14 bases between the germline ends. The CDR3 DNA reads TGTGCCAGTAGTCTCTCAGGAGGTCTTAACTATGGCTACACCTTC. Translation gives CASSLSGGLNYGYTF.

J is TRBJ2-2 and V is TRBV19; D uncertain. The CDR3 extends over 14 amino acids. V lost 6 bases and J lost 4, with 12 bases in between. Germline CDR1 LNHDA, CDR2 SQIVND (reference sequence). In DNA, the CDR3 is TGTGCCAGTAGAGGCTCTAGAGCCACCGGGGAGCTGTTTTTT. Translating it yields CASRGSRATGELFF.

The chain carries TRBV27 and TRBJ2-5, with TRBD2 as a possible D gene (5 bases). V lost 2 bases and J lost 10, with 14 bases in between. Germline V gene sequence: CDR1 MNHEY, CDR2 SMNVEV (reference sequence). This CDR3 spans 13 amino acids. CDR3 in amino acids: CASSLHEGSSQYF. CDR3 in DNA: TGTGCCAGCAGTTTACATGAGGGTAGCAGCCAGTACTTC.

This rearrangement joins TRBV7-2 to TRBJ2-1, with 8 bases lining up with TRBD2. Germline CDR1 reads SGHTA; CDR2 reads FQGNSA. This CDR3 region has 15 residues. With V trimmed by 4 bases and J by 4 bases, 6 bases remained unmatched. CDR3 in amino acids: CASSYGRGDYNEQFF. For the CDR3, the DNA is TGTGCCAGCAGCTACGGGCGGGGGGATTACAATGAGCAGTTCTTC. Full variable domain (outside the CDR3, taken from reference TRBV7-2 and TRBJ2-1): GAGVSQSPSNKVTEKGKDVELRCDPISGHTALYWYRQSLGQGLEFLIYFQGNSAPDKSGLPSDRFSAERTGGSVSTLTIQRTQQEDSAVYLCASSYGRGDYNEQFFGPGTRLTVL.

The J gene is TRBJ2-3, the V gene TRBV4-2; D is unclear. This CDR3 comprises 13 residues. CDR1 is LGHNA, CDR2 YNFKEQ, per germline. V lost 1 base to trimming and J lost 4 bases, with 6 bases between them. CDR3 sequence (DNA): TGTGCCAGCAGCCAAGTCCTATCAGATACGCAGTATTTT. It is translated as CASSQVLSDTQYF.

The chain employs TRBV11-2 and TRBJ2-1; TRBD2 might be the D (5 bases). The CDR3 is 15 amino acids. V was cut by 1 base and J by 0 bases, with 7 bases left in between. CDR1 is SGHAT and CDR2 is FQNNGV in the germline V gene. CDR3 protein: CASSLAEVSYNEQFF. CDR3 DNA: TGTGCCAGCAGCTTAGCGGAGGTCTCCTACAATGAGCAGTTCTTC.

Turning to this clone: An end of the junction does not agree with germline; a read error may underlie this. Other DNA variants within this sample encode the same CDR3. The J gene is TRBJ2-7, the V gene TRBV27; a weak D match, TRBD2 (6 bases). The germline V gene encodes CDR1 MNHEY and CDR2 SMNVEV (reference sequence). CDR3 length equals 15 residues. The CDR3 protein is CASSDSGGWGYEQYF. CDR3 bases: TGCGCCAGCAGTGATAGCGGAGGGTGGGGCTACGAGCAGTACTTC.

This clone was seen once. The chain combines TRBV3-1 (or the pseudogene TRBV3-2) with TRBJ1-6; D is unresolved. V was clipped by 4 bases and J by 4 bases, with 8 bases between them. Germline V gene lookup returns CDR1 LGHDT and CDR2 YNNKEL (reference sequence). This CDR3 has 14 residues. The CDR3 bases are TGTGCCAGCAGCCTCCAGGCTTATAATTCACCCCTCCACTTT. Amino acid sequence: CASSLQAYNSPLHF.

This chain links TRBV5-1 with TRBJ2-3; 7 bases fit TRBD1. This CDR3 is built from 15 residues. Germline CDR1 is SGHRS and CDR2 is YFSETQ. J was trimmed by 5 bases and V by 7 bases; bases with no gene match: 13. The CDR3 is CASQQSGQARDTQYF. For the CDR3, the DNA is TGCGCCAGCCAACAGAGCGGACAGGCGAGAGATACGCAGTATTTT. Full variable domain (missing parts from reference TRBV5-1 and TRBJ2-3): KAGVTQTPRYLIKTRGQQVTLSCSPISGHRSVSWYQQTPGQGLQFLFEYFSETQRNKGNFPGRFSGRQFSNSRSEMNVSTLELGDSALYLCASQQSGQARDTQYFGPGTRLTVL.

The rearrangement joins TRBV5-1 to TRBJ2-5; TRBD1 might be the D (6 bases). The CDR3 has 13 residues. V was cut by 2 bases and J by 2 bases, with 7 bases left in between. CDR1 SGHRS and CDR2 YFSETQ come from the germline V gene. This CDR3 is CASSLQGQETQYF. CDR3 bases: TGCGCCAGCAGCTTACAGGGACAAGAGACCCAGTACTTC.

This chain links TRBV28 with TRBJ2-3; TRBD2 matches at 15 bases. Germline V gene sequence: CDR1 MDHEN, CDR2 SYDVKM. Trimming at V came to 3 bases and at J to 3 bases, leaving 16 bases not matched to a gene. The CDR3 contains 21 residues. The CDR3 region is CASSFPTYGEGLAGGTDTQYF. The CDR3 coding sequence is TGTGCCAGCAGTTTCCCCACATACGGCGAGGGACTAGCGGGGGGTACAGATACGCAGTATTTT.

The rearrangement joins TRBV7-9 to TRBJ1-4; maybe TRBD1 (6 bases). The CDR3 runs 15 residues. In germline, CDR1 is SEHNR, CDR2 FQNEAQ (reference sequence). V was cut by 5 bases and J by 0 bases, with 10 bases left in between. In DNA form, the CDR3 reads TGTGCCAGCAGCCCAGGACAGTCAACTAATGAAAAACTGTTTTTT. Translating it yields CASSPGQSTNEKLFF.

The chain combines TRBV3-1 (or the pseudogene TRBV3-2) with TRBJ2-3, with TRBD2 as a possible D gene (5 bases). The V gene lost 6 bases and the J gene lost 8 bases, with 12 bases spanning the gap. The CDR3 is 12 residues long. Per the germline V gene, CDR1 is LGHDT and CDR2 is YNNKEL (reference sequence). CDR3 region: CASSPRAGTQYF. The CDR3 coding sequence is TGTGCCAGCAGTCCGAGGGCAGGTACGCAGTATTTT.

This clone was detected only once. The chain combines TRBV6-5 with TRBJ2-4; 9 nucleotides align to TRBD1. CDR1 is MNHEY, CDR2 SVGAGI, per germline. J was trimmed by 5 bases and V by 6 bases; bases with no gene match: 5. The CDR3 runs 14 residues. The CDR3 loop reads CASRKTGGENIQYF. The CDR3 DNA reads TGTGCCAGCAGAAAGACAGGGGGAGAAAACATTCAGTACTTC.

V is TRBV28 and J is TRBJ2-2; 7 positions match TRBD2. The ends lost 6 bases at V and 6 bases at J; junction bases unmatched: 4. Germline V lookup: CDR1 MDHEN, CDR2 SYDVKM. This CDR3 contains 13 residues. The CDR3: CASRTGLAGELFF. The CDR3 region has the DNA TGTGCCAGCAGAACAGGACTAGCCGGGGAGCTGTTTTTT. Drawing the rest from reference TRBV28 and TRBJ2-2, the complete variable domain is DVKVTQSSRYLVKRTGEKVFLECVQDMDHENMFWYRQDPGLGLRLIYFSYDVKMKEKGDIPEGYSVSREKKERFSLILESASTNQTSMYLCASRTGLAGELFFGEGSRLTVL.

The rearrangement links TRBV4-3 to TRBJ2-1; TRBD2 aligns across 10 bases. With 4 bases clipped from V and 12 bases from J, the junction kept 12 bases outside the gene matches. Germline lookup yields CDR1 LGHNA and CDR2 YSLEER. The CDR3 is 15 amino acids. In DNA form, the CDR3 reads TGCGCCAGCAGCCCATCTAGCGGGGGCTTGATTGTGCAGTTCTTC. The encoded protein is CASSPSSGGLIVQFF.

The chain has TRBV11-3 and TRBJ1-2; TRBD1 aligns across 8 bases. The CDR3 is 14 amino acids. With V trimmed by 0 bases and J by 8 bases, 5 bases remained unmatched. CDR1 is SGHNT, CDR2 YENEEA, per germline. This CDR3 is CASSLEGQGGGYTF. The CDR3 bases are TGTGCCAGCAGCTTAGAAGGACAGGGCGGCGGCTACACCTTC.

This clone was found a few times. The chain is built from TRBV12-5 and TRBJ2-2, with 7 nucleotides matching TRBD1. The V gene's germline CDR1 is LGHNT and CDR2 FRNRAP. V shed 2 bases, J shed 1 base, and the junction held 4 bases outside the gene matches. The CDR3 covers 16 residues. Here the CDR3 reads CASGLMTGRNTGELFF. The DNA of the CDR3 is TGTGCTAGTGGTTTGATGACAGGGCGGAACACCGGGGAGCTGTTTTTT.

The rearrangement joins TRBV7-9 to TRBJ2-2, with TRBD1 as a possible D gene (5 bases). The CDR3 covers 17 residues. CDR1 is SEHNR, CDR2 FQNEAQ, per germline (reference sequence). Deletions cut 5 bases from V and 1 base from J, with 17 bases between. The CDR3 sequence: CASSASLTEMNTGELFF. The CDR3 DNA reads TGTGCCAGCAGCGCCAGCCTGACAGAAATGAACACCGGGGAGCTGTTTTTT.

The chain employs TRBV4-3 and TRBJ2-3; D is unclear. Germline loops: CDR1 LGHNA, CDR2 YSLEER. CDR3 length: 16 residues. The V and J ends lost 4 bases and 0 bases respectively, with 14 bases between them. CDR3 region: CASSPIATTSTDTQYF. The CDR3 DNA reads as TGCGCCAGCAGCCCTATAGCCACTACTAGCACAGATACGCAGTATTTT.

V gene TRBV19 combines with J gene TRBJ1-4; 8 positions match TRBD1. This CDR3 has 14 amino acids. Germline V gene sequence: CDR1 LNHDA, CDR2 SQIVND (reference sequence). Trimming at V came to 4 bases and at J to 7 bases, leaving 5 bases not matched to a gene. The chain's CDR3 is CASSRQGKVEKLFF. CDR3 coding DNA: TGTGCCAGTAGTAGACAGGGGAAGGTTGAAAAACTGTTTTTT.

This CDR3 reads CASSFQGHTEAFF. The CDR3 region has the DNA TGTGCCAGCAGCTTCCAGGGTCACACTGAAGCTTTCTTT. This sequence joins TRBV5-4 and TRBJ1-1; D is perhaps TRBD1 (5 bases). In germline, CDR1 is SGHNT, CDR2 YYREEE (reference sequence). V lost 2 bases to trimming and J lost 3 bases, with 8 bases between them. This CDR3 is 13 amino acids long. The full variable domain, rest sourced from reference TRBV5-4 and TRBJ1-1, is ETGVTQSPTHLIKTRGQQVTLRCSSQSGHNTVSWYQQALGQGPQFIFQYYREEENGRGNFPPRFSGLQFPNYSSELNVNALELDDSALYLCASSFQGHTEAFFGQGTRLTVV.